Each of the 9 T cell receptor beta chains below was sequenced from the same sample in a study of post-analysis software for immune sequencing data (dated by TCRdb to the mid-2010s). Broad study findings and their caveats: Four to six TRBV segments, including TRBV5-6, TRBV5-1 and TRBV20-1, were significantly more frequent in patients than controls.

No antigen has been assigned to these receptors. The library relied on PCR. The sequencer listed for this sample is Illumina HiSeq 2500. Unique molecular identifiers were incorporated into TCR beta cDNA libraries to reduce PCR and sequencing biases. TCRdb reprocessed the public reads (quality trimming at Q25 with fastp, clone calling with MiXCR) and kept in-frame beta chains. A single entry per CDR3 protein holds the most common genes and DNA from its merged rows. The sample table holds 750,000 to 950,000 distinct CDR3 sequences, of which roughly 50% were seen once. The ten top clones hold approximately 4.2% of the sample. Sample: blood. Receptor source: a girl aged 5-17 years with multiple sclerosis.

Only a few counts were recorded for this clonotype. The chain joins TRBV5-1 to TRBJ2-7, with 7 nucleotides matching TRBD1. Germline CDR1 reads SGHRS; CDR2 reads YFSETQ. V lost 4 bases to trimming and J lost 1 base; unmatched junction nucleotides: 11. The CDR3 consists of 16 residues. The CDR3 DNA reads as TGCGCCAGCAGCCCGGGCGGCACAGGGGCATCCTACGAGCAGTACTTC. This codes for CASSPGGTGASYEQYF.

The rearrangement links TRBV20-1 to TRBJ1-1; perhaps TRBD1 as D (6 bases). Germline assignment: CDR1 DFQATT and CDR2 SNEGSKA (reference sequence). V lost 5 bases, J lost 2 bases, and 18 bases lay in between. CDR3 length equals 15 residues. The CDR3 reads CSAPTWDNSNTEAFF. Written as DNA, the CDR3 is TGCAGTGCTCCCACGTGGGACAATTCAAACACTGAAGCTTTCTTT.

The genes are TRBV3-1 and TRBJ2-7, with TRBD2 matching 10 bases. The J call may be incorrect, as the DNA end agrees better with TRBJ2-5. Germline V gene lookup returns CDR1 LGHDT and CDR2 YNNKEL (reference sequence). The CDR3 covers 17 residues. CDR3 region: CASSQDTPAGGPETQYF. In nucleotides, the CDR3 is TGTGCCAGCAGCCAAGATACACCAGCGGGAGGGCCGGAGACCCAGTACTTC.

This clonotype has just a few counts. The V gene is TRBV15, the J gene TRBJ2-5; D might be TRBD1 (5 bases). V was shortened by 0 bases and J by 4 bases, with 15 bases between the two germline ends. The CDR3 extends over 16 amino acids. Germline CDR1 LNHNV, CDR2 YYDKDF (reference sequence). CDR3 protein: CATSRDIPGSTETQYF. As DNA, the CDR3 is TGTGCCACCAGCAGAGATATTCCAGGGTCCACAGAGACCCAGTACTTC.

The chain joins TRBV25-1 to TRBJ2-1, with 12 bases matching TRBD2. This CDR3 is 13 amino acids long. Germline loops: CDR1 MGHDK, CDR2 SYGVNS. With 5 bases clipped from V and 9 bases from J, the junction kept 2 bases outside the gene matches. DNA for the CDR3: TGTGCCAGCAGTCTAGCGGGAGGGCCTGAGCAGTTCTTC. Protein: CASSLAGGPEQFF. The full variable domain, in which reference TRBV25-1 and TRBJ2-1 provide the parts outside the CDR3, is EADIYQTPRYLVIGTGKKITLECSQTMGHDKMYWYQQDPGMELHLIHYSYGVNSTEKGDLSSESTVSRIRTEHFPLTLESARPSHTSQYLCASSLAGGPEQFFGPGTRLTVL.

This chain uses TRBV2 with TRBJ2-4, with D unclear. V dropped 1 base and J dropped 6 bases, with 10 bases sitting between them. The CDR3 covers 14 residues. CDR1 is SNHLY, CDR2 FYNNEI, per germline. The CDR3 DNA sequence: TGTGCCAGCAGTGAAGGGGCGAGATTAAACATTCAGTACTTC. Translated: CASSEGARLNIQYF.

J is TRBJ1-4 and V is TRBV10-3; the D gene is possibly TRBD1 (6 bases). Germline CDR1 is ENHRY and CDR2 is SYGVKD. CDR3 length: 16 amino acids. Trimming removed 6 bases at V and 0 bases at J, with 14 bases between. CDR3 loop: CAISPRQETTNEKLFF. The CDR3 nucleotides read TGTGCCATCAGCCCTCGACAGGAGACAACTAATGAAAAACTGTTTTTT.

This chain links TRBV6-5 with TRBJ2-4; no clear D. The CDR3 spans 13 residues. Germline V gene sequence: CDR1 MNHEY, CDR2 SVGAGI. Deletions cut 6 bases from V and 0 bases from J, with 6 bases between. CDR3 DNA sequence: TGTGCCAGCAGCGCCATAGCCAAAAACATTCAGTACTTC. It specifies CASSAIAKNIQYF.

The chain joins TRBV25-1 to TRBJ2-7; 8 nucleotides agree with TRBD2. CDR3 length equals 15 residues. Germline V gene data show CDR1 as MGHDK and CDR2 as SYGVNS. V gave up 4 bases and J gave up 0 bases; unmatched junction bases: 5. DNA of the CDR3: TGTGCCAGCAGTGCCCGGGAGGGGATCTCCTACGAGCAGTACTTC. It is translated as CASSAREGISYEQYF.